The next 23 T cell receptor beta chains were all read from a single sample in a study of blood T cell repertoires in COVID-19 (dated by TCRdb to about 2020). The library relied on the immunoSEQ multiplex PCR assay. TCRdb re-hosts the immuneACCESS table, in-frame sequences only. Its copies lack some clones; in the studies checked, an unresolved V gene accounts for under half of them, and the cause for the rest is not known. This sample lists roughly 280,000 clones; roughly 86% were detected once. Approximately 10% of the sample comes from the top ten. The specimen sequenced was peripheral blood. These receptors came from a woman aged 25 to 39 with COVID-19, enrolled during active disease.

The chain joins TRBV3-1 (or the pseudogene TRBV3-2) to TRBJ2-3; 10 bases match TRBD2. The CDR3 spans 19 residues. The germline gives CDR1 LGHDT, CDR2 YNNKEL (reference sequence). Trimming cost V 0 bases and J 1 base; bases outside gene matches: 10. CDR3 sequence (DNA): TGTGCCAGCAGCCAAGATCCCTTAATGGGGACTAGCGGCACAGATACGCAGTATTTT. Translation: CASSQDPLMGTSGTDTQYF.

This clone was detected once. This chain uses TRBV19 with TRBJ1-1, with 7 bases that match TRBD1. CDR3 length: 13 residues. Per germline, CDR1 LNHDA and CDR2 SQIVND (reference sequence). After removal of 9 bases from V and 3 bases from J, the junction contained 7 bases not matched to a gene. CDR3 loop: CASDHRGYTEAFF. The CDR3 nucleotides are TGTGCCAGCGACCACAGGGGCTACACTGAAGCTTTCTTT.

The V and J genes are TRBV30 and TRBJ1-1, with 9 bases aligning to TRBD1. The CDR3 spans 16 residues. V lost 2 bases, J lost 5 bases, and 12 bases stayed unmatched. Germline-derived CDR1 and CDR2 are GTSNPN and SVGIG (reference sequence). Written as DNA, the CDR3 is TGTGCCTGGAGTACGGGACAGGGAGAATTTGGGACTGAAGCTTTCTTT. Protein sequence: CAWSTGQGEFGTEAFF.

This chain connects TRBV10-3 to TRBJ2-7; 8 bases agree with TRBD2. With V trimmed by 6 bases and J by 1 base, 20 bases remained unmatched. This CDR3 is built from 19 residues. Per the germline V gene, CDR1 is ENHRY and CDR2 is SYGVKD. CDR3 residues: CAIRFLQWREARRSYEQYF. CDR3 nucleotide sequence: TGTGCCATCAGATTTCTTCAATGGCGGGAGGCGCGGCGATCCTACGAGCAGTACTTC.

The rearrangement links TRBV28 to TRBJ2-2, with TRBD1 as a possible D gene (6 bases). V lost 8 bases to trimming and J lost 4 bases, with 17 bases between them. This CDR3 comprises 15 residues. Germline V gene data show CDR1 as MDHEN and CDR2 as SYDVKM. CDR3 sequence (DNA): TGTGCCAGCCGGTTGACAGGCAGCGCCACCGGGGAGCTGTTTTTT. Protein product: CASRLTGSATGELFF.

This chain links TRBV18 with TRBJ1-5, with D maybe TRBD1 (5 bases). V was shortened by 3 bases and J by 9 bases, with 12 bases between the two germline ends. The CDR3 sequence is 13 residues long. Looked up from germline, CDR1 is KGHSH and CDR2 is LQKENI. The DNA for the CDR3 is TGTGCCAGCTCACCCGGGGGTCAGGGGCCCCAGCATTTT. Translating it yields CASSPGGQGPQHF.

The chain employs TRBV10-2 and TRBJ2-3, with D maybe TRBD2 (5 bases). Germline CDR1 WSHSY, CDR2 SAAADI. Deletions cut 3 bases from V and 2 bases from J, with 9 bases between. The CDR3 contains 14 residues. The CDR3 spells CASSDQRDTDTQYF. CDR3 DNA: TGCGCCAGCAGTGATCAGAGGGACACAGATACGCAGTATTTT.

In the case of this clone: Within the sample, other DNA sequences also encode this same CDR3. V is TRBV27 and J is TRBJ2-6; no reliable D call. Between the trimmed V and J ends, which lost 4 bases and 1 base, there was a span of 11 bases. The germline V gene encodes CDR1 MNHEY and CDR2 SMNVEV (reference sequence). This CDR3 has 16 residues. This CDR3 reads CASSSGRLSGANVLTF. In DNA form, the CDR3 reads TGTGCCAGCAGTTCAGGCCGCCTTTCTGGGGCCAACGTCCTGACTTTC.

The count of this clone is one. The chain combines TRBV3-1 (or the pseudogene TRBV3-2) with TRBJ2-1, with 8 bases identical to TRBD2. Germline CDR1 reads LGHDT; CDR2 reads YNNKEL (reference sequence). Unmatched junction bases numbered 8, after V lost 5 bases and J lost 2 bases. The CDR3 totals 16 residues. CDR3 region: CASSWQREFTYNEQFF. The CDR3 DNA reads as TGTGCCAGCAGCTGGCAGCGGGAGTTCACCTACAATGAGCAGTTCTTC.

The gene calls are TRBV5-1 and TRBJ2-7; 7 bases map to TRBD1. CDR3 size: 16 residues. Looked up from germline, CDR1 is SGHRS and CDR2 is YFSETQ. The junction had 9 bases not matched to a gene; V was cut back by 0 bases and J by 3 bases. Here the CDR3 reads CASSLAAGPGGYEQYF. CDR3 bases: TGCGCCAGCAGCTTGGCCGCGGGCCCAGGGGGCTACGAGCAGTACTTC.

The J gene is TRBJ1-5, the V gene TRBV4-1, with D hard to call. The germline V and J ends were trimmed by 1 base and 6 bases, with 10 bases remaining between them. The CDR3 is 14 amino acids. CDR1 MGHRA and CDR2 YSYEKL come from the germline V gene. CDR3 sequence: CASSQAWRSQPQHF. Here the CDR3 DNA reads TGCGCCAGCAGCCAAGCTTGGAGGTCTCAGCCCCAGCATTTT.

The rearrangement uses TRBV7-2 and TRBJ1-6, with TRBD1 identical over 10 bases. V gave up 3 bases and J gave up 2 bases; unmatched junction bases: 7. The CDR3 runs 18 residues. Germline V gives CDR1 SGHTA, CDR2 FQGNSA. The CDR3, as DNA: TGTGCCAGCAGCTTTCGGGGACAGGGGTCAGCCTATAATTCACCCCTCCACTTT. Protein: CASSFRGQGSAYNSPLHF.

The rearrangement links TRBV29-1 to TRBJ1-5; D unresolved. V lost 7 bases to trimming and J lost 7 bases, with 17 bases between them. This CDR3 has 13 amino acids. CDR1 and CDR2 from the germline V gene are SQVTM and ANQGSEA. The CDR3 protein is CSAGRGLGQPQHF. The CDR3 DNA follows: TGCAGCGCTGGACGAGGGCTGGGCCAGCCCCAGCATTTT.

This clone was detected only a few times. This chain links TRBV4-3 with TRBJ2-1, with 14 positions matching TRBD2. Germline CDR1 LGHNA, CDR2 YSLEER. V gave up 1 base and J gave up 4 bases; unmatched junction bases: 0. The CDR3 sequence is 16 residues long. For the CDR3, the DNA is TGCGCCAGCAGCCAAGGACTAGCGGGAGGGTACAATGAGCAGTTCTTC. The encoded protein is CASSQGLAGGYNEQFF.

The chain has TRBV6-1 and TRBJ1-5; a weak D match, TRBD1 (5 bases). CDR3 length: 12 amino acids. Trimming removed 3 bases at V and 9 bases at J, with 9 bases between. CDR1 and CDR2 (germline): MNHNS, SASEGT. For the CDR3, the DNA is TGTGCCAGCAGTGACAGGGTTTGGCCCCAGCATTTT. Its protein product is CASSDRVWPQHF.

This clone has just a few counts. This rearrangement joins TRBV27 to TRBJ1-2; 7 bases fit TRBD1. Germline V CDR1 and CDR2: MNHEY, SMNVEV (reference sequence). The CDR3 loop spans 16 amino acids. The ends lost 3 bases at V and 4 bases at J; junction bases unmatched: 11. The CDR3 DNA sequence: TGTGCCAGCAGTTTCAGGCGACAGGGATCGGGCTATGGCTACACCTTC. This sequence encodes CASSFRRQGSGYGYTF.

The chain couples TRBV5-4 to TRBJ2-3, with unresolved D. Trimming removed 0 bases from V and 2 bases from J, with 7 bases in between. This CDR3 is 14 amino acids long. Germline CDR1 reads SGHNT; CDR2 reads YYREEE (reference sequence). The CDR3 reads CASSLASYTDTQYF. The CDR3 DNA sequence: TGTGCCAGCAGCTTGGCTTCCTACACAGATACGCAGTATTTT.

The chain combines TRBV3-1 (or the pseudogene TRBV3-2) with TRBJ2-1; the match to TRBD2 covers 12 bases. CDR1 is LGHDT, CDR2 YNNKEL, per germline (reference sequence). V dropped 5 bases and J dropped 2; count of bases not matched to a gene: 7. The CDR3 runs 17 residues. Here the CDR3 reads CASSSTRLAGAYNEQFF. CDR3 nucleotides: TGTGCCAGCAGCTCAACCCGACTAGCGGGAGCCTACAATGAGCAGTTCTTC.

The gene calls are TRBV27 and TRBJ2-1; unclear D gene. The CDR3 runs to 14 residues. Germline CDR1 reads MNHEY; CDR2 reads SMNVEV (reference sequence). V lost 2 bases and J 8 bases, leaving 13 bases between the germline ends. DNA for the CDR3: TGTGCCAGCAGTTTAAGTTTCAGGAATCATGAGCAGTTCTTC. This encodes CASSLSFRNHEQFF.

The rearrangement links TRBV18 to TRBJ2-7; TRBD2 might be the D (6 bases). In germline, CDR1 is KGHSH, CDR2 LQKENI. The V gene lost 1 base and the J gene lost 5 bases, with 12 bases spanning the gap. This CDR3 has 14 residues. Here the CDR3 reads CASSPLTGVNEQYF. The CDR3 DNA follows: TGTGCCAGCTCACCACTGACGGGGGTGAACGAGCAGTACTTC. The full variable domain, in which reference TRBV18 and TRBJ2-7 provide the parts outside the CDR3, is NAGVMQNPRHLVRRRGQEARLRCSPMKGHSHVYWYRQLPEEGLKFMVYLQKENIIDESGMPKERFSAEFPKEGPSILRIQQVVRGDSAAYFCASSPLTGVNEQYFGPGTRLTVT.

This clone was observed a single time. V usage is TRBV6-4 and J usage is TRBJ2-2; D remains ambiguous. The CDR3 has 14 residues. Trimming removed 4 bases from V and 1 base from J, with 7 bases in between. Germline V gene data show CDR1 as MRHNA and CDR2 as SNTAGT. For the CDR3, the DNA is TGTGCCAGCAGTGGATCAGGGAACACCGGGGAGCTGTTTTTT. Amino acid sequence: CASSGSGNTGELFF.

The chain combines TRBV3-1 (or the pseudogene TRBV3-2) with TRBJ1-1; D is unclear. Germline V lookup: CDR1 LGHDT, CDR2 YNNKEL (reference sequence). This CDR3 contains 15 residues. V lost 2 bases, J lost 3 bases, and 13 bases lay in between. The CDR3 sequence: CASSQHGSSHTEAFF. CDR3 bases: TGTGCCAGCAGCCAACATGGGAGCAGTCACACTGAAGCTTTCTTT.

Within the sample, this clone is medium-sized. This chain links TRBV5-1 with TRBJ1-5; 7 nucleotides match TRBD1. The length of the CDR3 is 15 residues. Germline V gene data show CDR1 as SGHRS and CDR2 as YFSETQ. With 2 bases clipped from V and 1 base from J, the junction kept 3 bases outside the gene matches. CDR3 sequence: CASSLTTGSNQPQHF. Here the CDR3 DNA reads TGCGCCAGCAGCTTAACGACAGGGAGCAATCAGCCCCAGCATTTT. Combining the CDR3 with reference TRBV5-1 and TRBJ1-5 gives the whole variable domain KAGVTQTPRYLIKTRGQQVTLSCSPISGHRSVSWYQQTPGQGLQFLFEYFSETQRNKGNFPGRFSGRQFSNSRSEMNVSTLELGDSALYLCASSLTTGSNQPQHFGDGTRLSIL.